The clone carrying this TCR beta chain was seen many times. Its antigen is not known. The making of cDNA relied on 5'RACE with 10-nucleotide random UMIs. TCRdb re-called the 5' RACE reads through MiXCR, storing one row per CDR3 protein. The sample has tens of thousands of distinct CDR3 sequences, 2% to 3% seen once. V lost 2 bases and J 0 bases, leaving 4 bases between the germline ends. This CDR3 spans 13 amino acids. The sample is drawn from a study of neurological immune-mediated disorders. Study outcomes and limitations: Healthy controls had more TCR clonal expansion than multiple sclerosis, which showed the least, whereas HTLV-1-associated myelopathy showed the most.

The J gene is TRBJ1-1, the V gene TRBV12-3 or TRBV12-4; D is ambiguous. The source of this sequence is a man aged 50 to 59 with multiple sclerosis. The material sequenced was PBMCs. The DNA for the CDR3 is TGTGCCAGCAGTTTAACCCTGAACACTGAAGCTTTCTTT. It codes for CASSLTLNTEAFF.